This T cell receptor beta chain derives from a study of regulatory T cells in long-lasting Graves disease. This CDR3 spans 14 amino acids. CDR1 and CDR2 (germline): SGHRS, YFSETQ. V lost 4 bases and J lost 2, with 13 bases in between. Time point described: persistent/refractory GD, antithyroid drugs over 5 years with positive TRAb. Following extraction of RNA from PBMCs, that RNA was used to make the TCR library. Arm-PCR of CDR3 regions and iRepertoire HTBI primers were used to build TCR beta libraries. TCRdb re-called the multiplex PCR reads through MiXCR, storing one row per CDR3 protein. The sample includes 300,000 to 500,000 distinct CDR3 sequences, about a fifth of them seen just once. A few counts support this clonotype.

This clonotype was sampled from a female donor with Graves disease. V gene TRBV5-1 combines with J gene TRBJ2-7, with D possibly being TRBD2 (5 bases). The sequencing here drew on peripheral blood mononuclear cells (PBMCs), taken when the disease was refractory, from a patient treated with antithyroid drugs. The chain's CDR3 is CASSPREFPYEQYF. In nucleotides, the CDR3 is TGCGCCAGCAGCCCGAGGGAGTTTCCCTACGAGCAGTACTTC.